This record covers a single TCR beta chain. Its specificity is unknown. Per germline, CDR1 PRHDT and CDR2 FYEKMQ (reference sequence). The CDR3 runs to 14 residues. J was trimmed by 4 bases and V by 5 bases; bases with no gene match: 4. Every patient was affected by relapse after autologous stem cell transplantation, while exposure to brentuximab vedotin was not uniform. The data were taken from a study of PD-1 blockade in classical Hodgkin lymphoma. Notes on the study in general: The study reported lower baseline TCR diversity in newly diagnosed patients than in healthy donors.

Profiled with immunoSEQ multiplex PCR; TCRdb holds only in-frame clones, not every one. This sample yields 55,000 to 75,000 clones, of which 71% are seen a single time; approximately 9.9% belongs to the top ten. Material: peripheral blood mononuclear cells (PBMCs), obtained before the second cycle of nivolumab. This chain uses TRBV13 with TRBJ1-1; 10 positions agree with TRBD1. This sequence was found in a human donor with classical Hodgkin lymphoma. The DNA of the CDR3 is TGTGCCAGCAGCAGGACAGGGGGTGTCACTGAAGCTTTCTTT. Translating gives CASSRTGGVTEAFF.